This passage covers 8 T cell receptor beta chains from one sample sequenced in a study of cytotoxic CD8 clonotypes in ibrutinib-treated CLL. Some clones are missing from TCRdb's copy, which holds only in-frame ones; the method was immunoSEQ multiplex PCR. The data contain over 120,000 clones, roughly 83% of them singletons. This material consisted of PBMCs, taken after 12 months of ibrutinib treatment. The receptors were gathered from a human donor with chronic lymphocytic leukemia.

The chain employs TRBV7-6 and TRBJ2-1, with TRBD2 matching 12 bases. Germline CDR1 is SGHVS and CDR2 is FNYEAQ. This CDR3 is 18 amino acids long. V dropped 5 bases and J dropped 15; count of bases not matched to a gene: 23. The DNA of the CDR3 is TGTGCCAGCAGCCTCCGGAGGCTAGCGGGAGGGCCCCGATCTGCCGTGTTCTTC. This encodes CASSLRRLAGGPRSAVFF. Based on the CDR3 plus reference TRBV7-6 and TRBJ2-1, the full variable domain is GAGVSQSPRYKVTKRGQDVALRCDPISGHVSLYWYRQALGQGPEFLTYFNYEAQQDKSGLPNDRFSAERPEGSISTLTIQRTEQRDSAMYRCASSLRRLAGGPRSAVFFGPGTRLTVL.

This chain joins TRBV25-1 and TRBJ1-4; 8 bases are shared with TRBD1. This CDR3 spans 16 amino acids. Per germline, CDR1 MGHDK and CDR2 SYGVNS. J lost 10 bases, V lost 1 base, and 11 bases had no gene match. The CDR3 spells CASSESRTGLYVKLFF. The CDR3 bases are TGTGCCAGCAGTGAATCCCGGACAGGGCTATACGTAAAACTGTTTTTT.

V is TRBV10-2 and J is TRBJ2-2; 9 nucleotides line up with TRBD1. Germline-derived CDR1 and CDR2 are WSHSY and SAAADI. With V trimmed by 6 bases and J by 2 bases, 4 bases remained unmatched. This CDR3 has 15 residues. For the CDR3, the DNA is TGCGCCAGCAGGCCGGGACAGGGCAACACCGGGGAGCTGTTTTTT. It translates to CASRPGQGNTGELFF.

The chain employs TRBV5-6 and TRBJ2-7; 7 nucleotides line up with TRBD1. With V trimmed by 3 bases and J by 4 bases, 10 bases remained unmatched. Germline V gene sequence: CDR1 SGHDT, CDR2 YYEEEE. CDR3 length: 15 amino acids. The chain's CDR3 is CASSSPGQFPYEQYF. DNA for the CDR3: TGTGCCAGCAGCTCCCCGGGACAGTTCCCTTACGAGCAGTACTTC.

The chain's CDR3 is CASSFSGTPQEQYF. The DNA for the CDR3 is TGTGCCAGCAGCTTTAGTGGGACCCCACAGGAGCAGTACTTC. This chain links TRBV7-8 with TRBJ2-7; tentatively, D is TRBD1 or TRBD2 (5 bases each). This CDR3 spans 14 amino acids. The germline gives CDR1 SGHVS, CDR2 FQNEAQ. V lost 3 bases, J lost 7 bases, and 16 bases lay in between.

This chain uses TRBV6-4 with TRBJ2-3, with D perhaps TRBD2 (6 bases). V was pared by 2 bases and J by 4 bases, with 10 bases between. CDR1 MRHNA and CDR2 SNTAGT come from the germline V gene. The CDR3 covers 14 residues. The chain's CDR3 is CASSDRGGADTQYF. The CDR3 coding sequence is TGTGCCAGCAGTGACAGGGGAGGTGCAGATACGCAGTATTTT.

The chain's CDR3 is CASSQRLSDANTGELFF. CDR3 coding DNA: TGTGCCAGCAGCCAAAGGTTGTCAGACGCGAACACCGGGGAGCTGTTTTTT. The rearrangement uses TRBV14 and TRBJ2-2, with D hard to call. V shed 2 bases and J shed 0 bases, with 13 bases lying between them. The CDR3 has 17 residues. The germline gives CDR1 SGHDN, CDR2 FVKESK.

The V and J genes are TRBV14 and TRBJ2-1; D possibly corresponds to TRBD2 (6 bases). Germline V CDR1 and CDR2: SGHDN, FVKESK. V lost 0 bases and J 7 bases, leaving 19 bases between the germline ends. CDR3 length: 17 amino acids. CDR3: CASSQDLGLTSLNEQFF. CDR3 DNA: TGTGCCAGCAGCCAAGATCTGGGCTTGACTAGTTTGAATGAGCAGTTCTTC.